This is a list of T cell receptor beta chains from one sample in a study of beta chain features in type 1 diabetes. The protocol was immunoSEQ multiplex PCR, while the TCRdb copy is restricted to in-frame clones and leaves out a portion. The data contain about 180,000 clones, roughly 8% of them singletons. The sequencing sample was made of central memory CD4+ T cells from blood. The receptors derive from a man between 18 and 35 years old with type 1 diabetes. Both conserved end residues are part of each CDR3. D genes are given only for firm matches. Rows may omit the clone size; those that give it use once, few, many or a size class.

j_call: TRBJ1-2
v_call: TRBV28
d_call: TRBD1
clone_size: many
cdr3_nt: TGTGCCAGCAGCCTCAGACAGGGGTATGGCTACACCTTC
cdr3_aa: CASSLRQGYGYTF

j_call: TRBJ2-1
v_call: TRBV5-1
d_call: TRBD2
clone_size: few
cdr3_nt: TGCGCCAGCAGCTTGCTAGCGGGGTACAATGAGCAGTTCTTC
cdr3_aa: CASSLLAGYNEQFF

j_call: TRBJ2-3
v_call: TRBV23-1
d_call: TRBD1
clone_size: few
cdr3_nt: TGCGCCAGCAGTAGGGGGACAGACGGAAAAGATACGCAGTATTTT
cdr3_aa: CASSRGTDGKDTQYF

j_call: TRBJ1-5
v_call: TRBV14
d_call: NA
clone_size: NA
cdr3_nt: TGTGCCAGGATGAGGGTTGGACAGCTGAATCAGCCCCAGCATTTT
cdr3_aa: CARMRVGQLNQPQHF

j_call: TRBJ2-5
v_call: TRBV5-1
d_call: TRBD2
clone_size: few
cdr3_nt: TGCGCCAGCAGCTTGATACTAGCGGCTTCCCAAGAGACCCAGTACTTC
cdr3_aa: CASSLILAASQETQYF

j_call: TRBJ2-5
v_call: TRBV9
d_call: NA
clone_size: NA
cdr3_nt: TGTGCCAGCAGTCCAATGGCGGGGACCCAGTACTTC
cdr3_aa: CASSPMAGTQYF

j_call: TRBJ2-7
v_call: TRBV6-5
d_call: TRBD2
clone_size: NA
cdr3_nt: TGTGCCAGCCAACGGGAGCGGGGCGCATACGAGCAGTACTTC
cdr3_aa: CASQRERGAYEQYF

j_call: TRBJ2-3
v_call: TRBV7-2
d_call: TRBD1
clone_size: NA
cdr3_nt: TGTGCCAGCAGCTTAGTTAGGGGGCAGGTAGATACGCAGTATTTT
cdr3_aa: CASSLVRGQVDTQYF

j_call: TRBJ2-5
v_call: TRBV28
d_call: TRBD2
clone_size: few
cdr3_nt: TGTGCCAGCAGTCGGAATCGCGGGAGCTGGGGAGAGACCCAGTACTTC
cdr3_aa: CASSRNRGSWGETQYF

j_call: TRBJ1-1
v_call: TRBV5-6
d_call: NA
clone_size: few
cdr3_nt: TGTGCCAGCAGCTCTGTCGTCGGGAGCGGGAAAAACACTGAAGCTTTCTTT
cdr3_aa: CASSSVVGSGKNTEAFF

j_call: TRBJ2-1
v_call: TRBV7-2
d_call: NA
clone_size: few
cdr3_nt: TGTGCCAGCAGCTTAGACTCCGCCTCGAATGAGCAGTTCTTC
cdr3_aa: CASSLDSASNEQFF

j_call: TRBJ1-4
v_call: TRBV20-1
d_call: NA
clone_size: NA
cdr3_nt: TGCAGTGCTTCCGAGAACAGACTGTTTTTT
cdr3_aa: CSASENRLFF

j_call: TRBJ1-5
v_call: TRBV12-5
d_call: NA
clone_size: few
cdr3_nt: TGTGCTAGTGGTTTTTACGTAGGGGTGGACGAGAGCAATCAGCCCCAGCATTTT
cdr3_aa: CASGFYVGVDESNQPQHF

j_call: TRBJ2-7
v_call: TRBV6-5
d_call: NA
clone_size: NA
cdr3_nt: TGTGCCAGCAGGTTGCGGGGAGACAGCTCCTACGAGCAGTACTTC
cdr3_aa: CASRLRGDSSYEQYF

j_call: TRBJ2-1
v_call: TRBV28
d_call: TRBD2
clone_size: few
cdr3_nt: TGTGCCAGCAGGAGCGGGGGTTACTACAATGAGCAGTTCTTC
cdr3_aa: CASRSGGYYNEQFF

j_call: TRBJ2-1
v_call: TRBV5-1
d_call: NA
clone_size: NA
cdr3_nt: TGCGCCAGCAGCTTTCTAACAGGATCATACAATGAGCAGTTCTTC
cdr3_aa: CASSFLTGSYNEQFF

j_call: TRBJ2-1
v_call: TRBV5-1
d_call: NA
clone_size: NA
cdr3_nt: TGCGCCAGCAGCTTGACAGAGAGCTCCTACAATGAGCAGTTCTTC
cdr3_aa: CASSLTESSYNEQFF

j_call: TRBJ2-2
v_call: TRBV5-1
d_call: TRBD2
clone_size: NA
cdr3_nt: TGCGCCAGCAGCTTGTCGGGAGGGCCCTCCACCGGGGAGCTGTTTTTT
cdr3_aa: CASSLSGGPSTGELFF

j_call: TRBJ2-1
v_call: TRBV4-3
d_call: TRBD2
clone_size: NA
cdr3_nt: TGCGCCAGCAGCCGGGGGACTAGCGGGGGGCTGGAGTTCAGCGAGCAGTTCTTC
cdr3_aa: CASSRGTSGGLEFSEQFF

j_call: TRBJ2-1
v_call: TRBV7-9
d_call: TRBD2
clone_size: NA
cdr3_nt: TGTGCCAGCAGCCGGAGCGGGGGTGGGGAGCAGTTCTTC
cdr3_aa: CASSRSGGGEQFF

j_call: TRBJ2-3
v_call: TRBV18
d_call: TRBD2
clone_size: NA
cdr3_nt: TGTGCCAGCTCACCACCTGTTAGCGGGAACACAGATACGCAGTATTTT
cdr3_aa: CASSPPVSGNTDTQYF

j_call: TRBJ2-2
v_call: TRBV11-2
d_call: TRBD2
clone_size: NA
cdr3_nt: TGTGCCAGCAGCCCACAGCGGGGTACCGGGGAGCTGTTTTTT
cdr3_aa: CASSPQRGTGELFF

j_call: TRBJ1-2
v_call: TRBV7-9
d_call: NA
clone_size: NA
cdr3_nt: TGTGCCAGCAGCTTCGGCAGGGAGGTGTGGAACTATGGCTACACCTTC
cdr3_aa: CASSFGREVWNYGYTF

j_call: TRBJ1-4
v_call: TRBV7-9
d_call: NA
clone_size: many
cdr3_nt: TGTGCCGCTACGGACAGAGCCGCAACTAATGAAAAACTGTTTTTT
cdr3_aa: CAATDRAATNEKLFF